Listed here are 24 T cell receptor beta chains from one sample, sequenced in a study of T-cell memory formation after mild COVID-19 listed by TCRdb under 2021. Library prep was done by 5' RACE. The instrument given in TCRdb is Illumina NovaSeq 6000. In-frame beta chains were kept once TCRdb had trimmed the public reads at Q25 with fastp and called clones with MiXCR. Rows merge per CDR3 protein into single entries with the most common DNA and genes. The sample records roughly 250,000 distinct CDR3 sequences, roughly 17% of which are singletons. Of the sample, 3.5% falls within the top ten clones. Source material: PBMCs or a T cell subset sorted from them (not recorded which). Source of these receptors: a man aged 18 to 29 who had mild COVID-19 (a few samples of this study predate the infection). The sample titles of this study are shuffled in the database, so cell type and time point are left out; the donor was told from shared clones.

This clonotype was seen only a few times. The genes are TRBV5-1 and TRBJ1-3; perhaps TRBD1 as D (5 bases). Germline lookup yields CDR1 SGHRS and CDR2 YFSETQ. This CDR3 comprises 15 residues. The V gene lost 4 bases and the J gene lost 0 bases, with 11 bases spanning the gap. The CDR3 bases are TGCGCCAGCAGCGAGGGACTGTTCTCTGGAAACACCATATATTTT. Translating it yields CASSEGLFSGNTIYF.

This clonotype was observed a few times. The V and J genes are TRBV7-3 and TRBJ2-3; D is unresolved. Trimming left V 4 bases short and J 10 bases short, with 12 bases between. Germline CDR1 SGHTA, CDR2 FQGTGA. CDR3 length: 12 amino acids. The CDR3 coding sequence is TGTGCCAGCAGCTCCAGCTCAGGTGCGCAGTATTTT. It yields the protein CASSSSSGAQYF.

The chain uses TRBV23-1 and TRBJ1-4; D not certain. TRBV23-1 is noted as an ORF with a role that remains uncertain. The V end was cut by 8 bases, the J end by 7 bases, with 20 bases between. The CDR3 spans 15 residues. The CDR3 DNA sequence: TGCGCCAGCGGAGTCCTCCCCCGTGTGGGTGAAAAACTGTTTTTT. Its translation: CASGVLPRVGEKLFF.

This clonotype was observed a few times. The J gene is TRBJ2-5, the V gene TRBV14, with D perhaps TRBD1 (5 bases). Germline lookup yields CDR1 SGHDN and CDR2 FVKESK. The CDR3 runs to 13 residues. V lost 5 bases to trimming and J lost 7 bases, with 14 bases between them. The DNA of the CDR3 is TGTGCCAGCAGCTTCGCGCAGGGCGGGACCCAGTACTTC. Protein: CASSFAQGGTQYF.

This clonotype has more than one count but fewer than ten. The V and J genes are TRBV5-1 and TRBJ1-6; TRBD1 is a possible D gene (6 bases). The V end lost 4 bases, the J end lost 9 bases, and 14 bases lay between the germline ends. In germline, CDR1 is SGHRS, CDR2 YFSETQ. The CDR3 spans 14 residues. CDR3 sequence (DNA): TGCGCCAGCAGCCGGGAGGACAGTTCTTCACCCCTCCACTTT. This encodes CASSREDSSSPLHF.

This clonotype turned up a few times. The rearrangement links TRBV28 to TRBJ1-6; D is unresolved. The germline V gene has CDR1 MDHEN and CDR2 SYDVKM. There are 13 residues in the CDR3. Trimming removed 7 bases from V and 5 bases from J, with 9 bases in between. The CDR3 loop reads CASKRTDNSPLHF. The CDR3 region has the DNA TGTGCCAGCAAGCGTACTGATAATTCACCCCTCCACTTT.

This clonotype was counted between two and nine times. This chain joins TRBV11-2 and TRBJ2-5; possibly TRBD1 for D (6 bases). This CDR3 spans 16 amino acids. Trimming removed 5 bases at V and 1 base at J, with 17 bases between. From germline, CDR1 is SGHAT and CDR2 FQNNGV. The CDR3 loop is CASSLDPGHLQETQYF. Here the CDR3 DNA reads TGTGCCAGCAGCCTGGACCCGGGACACCTCCAAGAGACCCAGTACTTC.

The chain recombines TRBV7-9 with TRBJ1-5, with D possibly being TRBD1 (5 bases). V lost 5 bases, J lost 4 bases, and 12 bases lay in between. The CDR3 covers 14 residues. Germline V gene sequence: CDR1 SEHNR, CDR2 FQNEAQ (reference sequence). The CDR3 reads CASSQGRLNQPQHF. For the CDR3, the DNA is TGTGCCAGCAGCCAGGGACGCCTGAATCAGCCCCAGCATTTT.

The gene calls are TRBV18 and TRBJ2-5; a possible D gene is TRBD2 (6 bases). Germline V gives CDR1 KGHSH, CDR2 LQKENI. Trimming pared 2 bases from V and 5 bases from J, leaving 9 bases between. This CDR3 is built from 13 residues. Here the CDR3 reads CASSPSGSETQYF. The CDR3 nucleotides read TGTGCCAGCTCACCAAGCGGGTCGGAGACCCAGTACTTC.

This clonotype was counted many times. CDR3 residues: CSVERGKGYEQFF. CDR3 nucleotide sequence: TGCAGCGTTGAACGAGGGAAGGGCTATGAGCAGTTCTTC. V gene TRBV29-1 combines with J gene TRBJ2-1; TRBD2 might be the D (5 bases). The CDR3 length is 13 residues. Germline lookup yields CDR1 SQVTM and CDR2 ANQGSEA. V shed 2 bases and J shed 8 bases, with 13 bases lying between them.

A remark on this clonotype: The junction departs from germline at one end; a sequencing error may be responsible. This chain links TRBV2 with TRBJ2-1; no clear D gene. CDR3 length equals 11 residues. The germline CDR1 and CDR2 sequences are SNHLY and FYNNEI. CDR3 nucleotide sequence: TGTGCCAGCAGCGAAGACAATGAGCAGTTCTTC. Amino acid sequence: CASSEDNEQFF. The entire variable domain, with the rest obtained from reference TRBV2 and TRBJ2-1, is as follows: EPEVTQTPSHQVTQMGQEVILRCVPISNHLYFYWYRQILGQKVEFLVSFYNNEISEKSEIFDDQFSVERPDGSNFTLKIRSTKLEDSAMYFCASSEDNEQFFGPGTRLTVL.

The table lists this clonotype with a few counts. V usage is TRBV27 and J usage is TRBJ1-5; unclear D gene. The CDR3 loop spans 14 amino acids. Trimming cost V 0 bases and J 6 bases, with 9 bases left between them. CDR1 and CDR2 (germline): MNHEY, SMNVEV (reference sequence). In nucleotides, the CDR3 is TGTGCCAGCAGTTTATCGACGGAGGGTCAGCCCCAGCATTTT. As protein: CASSLSTEGQPQHF.

To note about this clonotype: A much larger clone lies a single base off, so this may be a read error. The rearrangement joins TRBV7-2 to TRBJ2-2, with 8 bases fitting TRBD1. The CDR3 loop spans 13 amino acids. Losses at the gene ends were 5 bases for V and 6 bases for J; bases not matched to a gene: 2. Germline CDR1 reads SGHTA; CDR2 reads FQGNSA. The CDR3 sequence is CASSATGAGELFF. The CDR3 nucleotides read TGTGCCAGCAGCGCGACAGGGGCCGGGGAGCTGTTTTTT.

This rearrangement joins TRBV18 to TRBJ2-3; D is possibly TRBD2 (6 bases). The germline V gene encodes CDR1 KGHSH and CDR2 LQKENI. V lost 2 bases to trimming and J lost 0 bases, with 15 bases between them. The CDR3 is 17 residues long. CDR3 loop: CASSPFKTGTSTDTQYF. DNA of the CDR3: TGTGCCAGCTCACCATTTAAAACGGGGACTAGCACAGATACGCAGTATTTT.

Many counts were recorded for this clonotype. The chain is built from TRBV9 and TRBJ2-5; no reliable D call. The CDR3 extends over 13 amino acids. Germline lookup yields CDR1 SGDLS and CDR2 YYNGEE. Trimming took 2 bases from V and 3 from J, leaving 8 bases between them. CDR3 residues: CASSVGREETQYF. The CDR3, as DNA: TGTGCCAGCAGCGTCGGCAGAGAAGAGACCCAGTACTTC.

This clonotype came up a few times. This chain uses TRBV18 with TRBJ1-4; D gene ambiguous. V gave up 0 bases and J gave up 8 bases, with 13 bases separating them. This CDR3 has 15 amino acids. Looked up from germline, CDR1 is KGHSH and CDR2 is LQKENI. The DNA of the CDR3 is TGTGCCAGCTCACCACCAGGTTCGACCCTCGAAAAACTGTTTTTT. Protein: CASSPPGSTLEKLFF.

The chain couples TRBV28 to TRBJ1-2; no firm D call. V lost 2 bases, J lost 8 bases, and 12 bases lay in between. This CDR3 comprises 13 residues. CDR1 is MDHEN, CDR2 SYDVKM, per germline. This CDR3 is CASSLPLPEGYTF. The DNA for the CDR3 is TGTGCCAGCAGTTTACCCCTTCCCGAGGGCTACACCTTC.

The CDR3 loop reads CASNLGGMNTEAFF. For the CDR3, the DNA is TGCGCCAGCAACCTGGGGGGCATGAACACTGAAGCTTTCTTT. The gene calls are TRBV5-1 and TRBJ1-1; maybe TRBD1 (6 bases). This CDR3 spans 14 amino acids. Germline values: CDR1 SGHRS, CDR2 YFSETQ. V shed 6 bases and J shed 0 bases, with 12 bases lying between them.

For the CDR3, the DNA is TGTGCCAGCTCCGGGACAAGCAATGAAAAACTGTTTTTT. Its protein product is CASSGTSNEKLFF. The chain has TRBV2 and TRBJ1-4; tentative D call: TRBD1 (6 bases). Germline values: CDR1 SNHLY, CDR2 FYNNEI. The CDR3 loop spans 13 amino acids. Trimming took off 8 bases at V and 5 bases at J, with 12 bases between the two ends.

The chain employs TRBV5-6 and TRBJ2-5; D may be TRBD1 (6 bases). The CDR3 spans 14 residues. The ends were cut back, 7 bases at V and 2 bases at J, with 15 bases in the middle. The V gene's germline CDR1 is SGHDT and CDR2 YYEEEE. CDR3 region: CASRLTGAQETQYF. In DNA form, the CDR3 reads TGTGCCAGCCGCCTGACAGGTGCTCAAGAGACCCAGTACTTC.

This chain uses TRBV5-1 with TRBJ1-2; D perhaps matches TRBD1 (6 bases). Deletions cut 6 bases from V and 4 bases from J, with 16 bases between. The CDR3 has 14 amino acids. Germline assignment: CDR1 SGHRS and CDR2 YFSETQ. The CDR3 region is CASTPSGGAYGYTF. The CDR3 nucleotides are TGCGCCAGCACCCCTTCGGGGGGGGCCTATGGCTACACCTTC. The variable domain in full, completed from reference TRBV5-1 and TRBJ1-2, reads KAGVTQTPRYLIKTRGQQVTLSCSPISGHRSVSWYQQTPGQGLQFLFEYFSETQRNKGNFPGRFSGRQFSNSRSEMNVSTLELGDSALYLCASTPSGGAYGYTFGSGTRLTVV.

V and J are TRBV4-3 and TRBJ2-5; TRBD1 matches 9 bases. J gave up 4 bases and V 3 bases, and 12 bases lay outside the gene matches. This CDR3 spans 17 amino acids. Germline V gene lookup returns CDR1 LGHNA and CDR2 YSLEER. CDR3 nucleotides: TGCGCCAGCAGCCAGCGGGGACAGGGACTCAGGGGAGAGACCCAGTACTTC. Encoded protein: CASSQRGQGLRGETQYF.

This clonotype has only a few counts. In DNA, the CDR3 is TGTGCCAGCAGCGCACCGGGACTCCACTCTGGAAACACCATATATTTT. This codes for CASSAPGLHSGNTIYF. V and J are TRBV2 and TRBJ1-3; possibly TRBD1 for D (5 bases). Germline V lookup: CDR1 SNHLY, CDR2 FYNNEI. The CDR3 has 16 residues. The V gene lost 6 bases and the J gene lost 0 bases, with 15 bases spanning the gap.

The J gene is TRBJ2-7, the V gene TRBV5-1; D is perhaps TRBD1 or TRBD2 (5 bases each). Trimming took off 0 bases at V and 1 base at J, with 8 bases between the two ends. The CDR3 consists of 14 residues. CDR1 is SGHRS, CDR2 YFSETQ, per germline. The CDR3 region is CASSLGGISYEQYF. Here the CDR3 DNA reads TGCGCCAGCAGCTTGGGGGGGATTTCCTACGAGCAGTACTTC.